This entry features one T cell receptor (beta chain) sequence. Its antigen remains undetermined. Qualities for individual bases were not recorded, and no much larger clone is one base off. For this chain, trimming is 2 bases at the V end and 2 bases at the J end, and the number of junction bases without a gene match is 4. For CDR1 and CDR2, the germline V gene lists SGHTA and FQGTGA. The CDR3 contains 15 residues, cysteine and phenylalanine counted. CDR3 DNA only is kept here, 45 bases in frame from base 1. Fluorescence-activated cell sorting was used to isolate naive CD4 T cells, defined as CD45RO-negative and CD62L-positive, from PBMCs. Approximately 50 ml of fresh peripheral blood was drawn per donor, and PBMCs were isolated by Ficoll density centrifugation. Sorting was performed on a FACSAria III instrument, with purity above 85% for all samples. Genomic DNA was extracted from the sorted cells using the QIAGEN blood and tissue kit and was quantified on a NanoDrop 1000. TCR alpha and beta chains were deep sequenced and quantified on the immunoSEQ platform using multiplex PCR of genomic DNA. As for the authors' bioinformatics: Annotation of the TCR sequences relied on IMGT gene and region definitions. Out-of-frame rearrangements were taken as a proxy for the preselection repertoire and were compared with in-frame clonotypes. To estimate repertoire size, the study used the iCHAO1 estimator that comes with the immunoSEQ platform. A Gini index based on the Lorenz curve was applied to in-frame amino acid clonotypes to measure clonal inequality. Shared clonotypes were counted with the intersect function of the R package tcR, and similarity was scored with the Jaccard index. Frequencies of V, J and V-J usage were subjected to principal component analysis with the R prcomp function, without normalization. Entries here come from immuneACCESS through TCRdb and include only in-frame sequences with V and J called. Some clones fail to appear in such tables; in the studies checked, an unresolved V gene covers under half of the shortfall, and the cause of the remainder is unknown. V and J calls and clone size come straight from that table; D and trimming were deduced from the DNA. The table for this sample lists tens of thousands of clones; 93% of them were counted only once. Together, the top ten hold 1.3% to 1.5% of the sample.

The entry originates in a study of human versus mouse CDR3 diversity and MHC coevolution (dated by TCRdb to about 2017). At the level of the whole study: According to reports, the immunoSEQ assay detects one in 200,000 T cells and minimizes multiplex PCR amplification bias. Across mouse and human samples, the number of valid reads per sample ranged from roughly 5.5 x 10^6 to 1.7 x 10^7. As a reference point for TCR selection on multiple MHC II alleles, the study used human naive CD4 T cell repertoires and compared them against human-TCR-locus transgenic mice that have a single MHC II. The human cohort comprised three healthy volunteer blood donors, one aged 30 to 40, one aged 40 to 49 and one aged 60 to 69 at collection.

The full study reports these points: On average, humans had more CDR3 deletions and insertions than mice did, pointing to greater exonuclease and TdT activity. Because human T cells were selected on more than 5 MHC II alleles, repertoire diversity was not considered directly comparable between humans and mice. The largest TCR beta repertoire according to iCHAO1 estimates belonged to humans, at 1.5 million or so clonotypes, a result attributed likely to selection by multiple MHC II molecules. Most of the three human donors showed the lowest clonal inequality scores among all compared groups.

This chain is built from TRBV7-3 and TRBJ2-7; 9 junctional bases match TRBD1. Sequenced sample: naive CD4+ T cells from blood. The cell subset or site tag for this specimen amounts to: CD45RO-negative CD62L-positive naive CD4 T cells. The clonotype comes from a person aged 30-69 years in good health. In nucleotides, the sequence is TGTGCCAGCAGCTTATCGGGGACAGGGACCTACGAGCAGTACTTC. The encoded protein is CASSLSGTGTYEQYF.